This T cell receptor (beta chain) was documented in a study of blood T cell repertoires in COVID-19. In germline, CDR1 is SQVTM, CDR2 ANQGSEA. Germline trimming cut 5 bases from V and 2 bases from J; bases unmatched to any gene: 9. The length of the CDR3 is 15 residues. Some clones are missing from TCRdb's copy, which holds only in-frame ones; the method was immunoSEQ multiplex PCR. The sample has roughly 100,000 clones; over 70% are singletons. The sequencing input was peripheral blood. V gene TRBV29-1 combines with J gene TRBJ1-3; 7 nucleotides line up with TRBD1. This receptor was taken from a middle-aged man with acute or convalescent COVID-19. CDR3 in DNA: TGCAGCGTTCAAGGGACAGATCGCACTGGAAACACCATATATTTT. As protein: CSVQGTDRTGNTIYF. Variable domain in full (rest from reference TRBV29-1 and TRBJ1-3): SAVISQKPSRDICQRGTSLTIQCQVDSQVTMMFWYRQQPGQSLTLIATANQGSEATYESGFVIDKFPISRPNLTFSTLTVSNMSPEDSSIYLCSVQGTDRTGNTIYFGEGSWLTVV.